What follows describes a single TCR beta chain. Its antigen is unidentified. This entry comes from a study of cytomegalovirus exposure and HLA in healthy donors. Whole-study findings and limits: Reportedly, cytomegalovirus status was diagnosed with high sensitivity and specificity. With later analysis, a missense DCLRE1C variant became linked to TCR beta V- and J-gene trimming. Listed as cytomegalovirus-associated were over 150 TCR beta chains.

This CDR3 is 16 amino acids long. Per germline, CDR1 MNHNY and CDR2 SVGAGI (reference sequence). V gave up 5 bases and J gave up 0 bases; unmatched junction bases: 7. PCR amplification relied on 60 Vbeta primers (plus 13 Jbeta primers). Repertoires were generated with immunoSEQ multiplex PCR, while TCRdb's copy carries only in-frame clones and drops some. This sample's table reports approximately 50,000 clones. The chain has TRBV6-6 and TRBJ1-5; 7 nucleotides line up with TRBD1. The TCR sequence derives from a female donor in good health and CMV-seronegative. The specimen was PBMCs. Written as DNA, the CDR3 is TGTGCCAGCAGTCCACAGGGGCTTTATAGCAATCAGCCCCAGCATTTT. Translation: CASSPQGLYSNQPQHF.